This T cell receptor beta chain was documented in a study of patients and donors after allogeneic stem cell transplantation. TCRdb analysed the RT-PCR reads with MiXCR anew, one entry per CDR3 protein. The repertoire holds about 960,000 distinct CDR3 sequences, with approximately 18% as singletons. The germline V and J ends were trimmed by 4 bases and 6 bases, with 15 bases remaining between them. The CDR3 sequence is 14 residues long. The clonotype originates from a human donor who was either an allogeneic HSCT recipient or a stem cell or donor lymphocyte infusion donor (not recorded which). It is not recorded whose cells these are; they may come from a transplant donor. The chain uses TRBV12-3 or TRBV12-4 and TRBJ1-2; a possible D gene is TRBD1 (6 bases). Input material: blood, either unsorted or a sorted T cell fraction (not recorded which). CDR3 residues: CASSYRRGANGYTF. DNA for the CDR3: TGTGCCAGCAGTTACAGGAGGGGGGCTAATGGCTACACCTTC.